This TCR beta chain was captured in a study of blood T cell repertoires in COVID-19. Only in-frame clones appear in the TCRdb table, and some are missing; sequencing was by immunoSEQ multiplex PCR. Here the sample spans 150,000 or so clones, approximately 80% being singletons. V was clipped by 8 bases and J by 4 bases, with 15 bases between them. Germline values: CDR1 MNHEY, CDR2 SVGAGI. CDR3 length: 15 residues. Sequencing used PBMCs or T cells enriched from blood (not recorded which). The TCR was taken from a man in his 70s who had been exposed to COVID-19. The V and J genes are TRBV6-5 and TRBJ1-6; possibly TRBD1 for D (6 bases). For the CDR3, the DNA is TGTGCCAGCGGGAGTCCAGGGGTGTATAATTCACCCCTCCACTTT. Translated: CASGSPGVYNSPLHF.